A selection of T cell receptor beta chains follows, all from one sample in a study of T cell repertoires and HLA-DP antigens. Generated by immunoSEQ multiplex PCR, the TCRdb table keeps only in-frame clones and is missing some. This repertoire shows approximately 110,000 clones, about 91% found once; its top ten account for about 0.27%. Antigens of these TCRs are unknown. The specimen sequenced was CD4+ T cells from PBMCs. All receptors derive from a woman younger than 30 in good health and CMV-seronegative. Each CDR3 is given with its conserved first and last residue. A D gene is named only where the DNA matches it firmly.

>TRBV25-1|14|TRBJ2-1|-
CASSPLGDYNEQFF
>TRBV10-3|13|TRBJ1-5|TRBD1
CAISQGGNQPQHF
>TRBV7-9|16|TRBJ1-4|-
CASSYLGGATNEKLFF
>TRBV6-5|15|TRBJ1-2|-
CASTPGGYINYGYTF
>TRBV28|16|TRBJ2-6|-
CASSNAGGSGANVLTF
>TRBV4-1|18|TRBJ1-2|-
CASSQVSRAPGRSYGYTF
>TRBV29-1|16|TRBJ1-2|-
CSVGVAGDGKNYGYTF
>TRBV11-3|16|TRBJ2-2|TRBD1
CASSSQQGAYTGELFF
>TRBV19|14|TRBJ2-3|TRBD1
CASTRTGFFGTQYF
>TRBV10-3|14|TRBJ2-7|TRBD1
CAIATTTGSYEQYF
>TRBV7-3|14|TRBJ2-6|-
CASSFGSGANVLTF
>TRBV10-3|12|TRBJ2-1|-
CAISEGRSEQFF
>TRBV27|16|TRBJ1-3|TRBD1
CASSLPPGQGGDTIYF
>TRBV18|15|TRBJ1-2|TRBD1
CASSPAQGENYGYTF
>TRBV9|15|TRBJ2-1|TRBD1
CASSAGQGAYNEQFF
>TRBV6-5|14|TRBJ1-1|-
CASRLGGAITEAFF
>TRBV30|11|TRBJ1-4|-
CAPPLREKLFF
>TRBV5-1|18|TRBJ2-4|TRBD2
CASSLELAGGPAKNIQYF
>TRBV4-2|16|TRBJ2-1|TRBD1
CASSQGQQSSYNEQFF
>TRBV28|14|TRBJ1-4|TRBD1
CASRPGTANEKLFF
>TRBV29-1|15|TRBJ2-5|-
CSVDERTVNRATQHF
>TRBV5-1|14|TRBJ1-2|TRBD1
CASSLGDRGYGYTF
>TRBV28|13|TRBJ1-1|-
CASSLRRGGRAFF
>TRBV7-2|13|TRBJ1-1|-
CASSLGYTDPAFF
>TRBV28|12|TRBJ2-1|-
CASTSGPREQFF
>TRBV5-4|13|TRBJ2-7|-
CASSHSGGSEQYF
>TRBV11-1|11|TRBJ2-3|TRBD2
CASSLRGGPNF
>TRBV19|16|TRBJ2-3|TRBD2
CASSISRGATTDTQYF
>TRBV9|15|TRBJ2-5|TRBD1
CASSVEGTGVETQYF
>TRBV28|16|TRBJ1-1|TRBD1
CASSPSPGQGYTEAFF
>TRBV28|14|TRBJ1-1|-
CASSRGPGNTEAFF
>TRBV7-9|14|TRBJ2-7|-
CASSFQETLYEQYF
>TRBV5-4|16|TRBJ2-5|TRBD2
CASSWTSGRDPETQYF
>TRBV11-2|15|TRBJ2-7|-
CASSTTRGSGYEQYF
>TRBV7-2|14|TRBJ2-2|-
CASSLQVDTGELFF
>TRBV6-1|13|TRBJ2-5|-
CASSELGRETQYF
>TRBV6-1|15|TRBJ2-2|TRBD1
CACRRQGSNTGELFF
>TRBV5-4|17|TRBJ2-3|TRBD2
CASSLAIAGGPTDTQYF
>TRBV27|14|TRBJ1-2|TRBD1
CASSLSGQGGGYTF
>TRBV10-1|16|TRBJ2-1|TRBD1
CASSESTGVFYNEQFF
>TRBV5-1|16|TRBJ2-1|-
CASSLAAGGAVHEQFF
>TRBV6-5|15|TRBJ2-7|-
CASSPRRTESYEQYF
>TRBV7-9|14|TRBJ1-5|TRBD1
CASSPGGGNQPQHF
>TRBV7-8|15|TRBJ1-2|-
CASRQGRGKDYGYTF
>TRBV7-2|15|TRBJ2-3|TRBD2
CASSLSGGAADTQYF
>TRBV5-6|15|TRBJ1-5|-
CASSSLDRRNQPQHF